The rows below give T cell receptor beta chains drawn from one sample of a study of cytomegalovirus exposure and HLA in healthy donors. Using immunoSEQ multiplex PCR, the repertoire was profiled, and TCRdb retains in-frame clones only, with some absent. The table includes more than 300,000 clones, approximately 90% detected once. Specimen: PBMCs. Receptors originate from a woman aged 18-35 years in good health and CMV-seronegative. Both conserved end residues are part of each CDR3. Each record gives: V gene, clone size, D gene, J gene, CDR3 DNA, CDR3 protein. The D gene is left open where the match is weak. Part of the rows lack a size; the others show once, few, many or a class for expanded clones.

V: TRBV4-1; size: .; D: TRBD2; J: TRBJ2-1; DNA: TGCGCCAGCAGCCAAGAGACAGCGGGAGGGGTCTATGAGCAGTTCTTC; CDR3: CASSQETAGGVYEQFF
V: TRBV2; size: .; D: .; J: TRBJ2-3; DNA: TGTGCCAGCAGTGGAAGGGGTAGTAGGACAGATACGCAGTATTTT; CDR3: CASSGRGSRTDTQYF
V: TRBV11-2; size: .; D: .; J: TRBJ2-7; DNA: TGTGCCAGCAGCTTAGATAAAAACAGGTGGAGCTCCTACGAGCAGTACTTC; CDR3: CASSLDKNRWSSYEQYF
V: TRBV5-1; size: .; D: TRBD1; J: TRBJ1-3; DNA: TGCGCCAGCAGCGCACTGGGACAGGGGCCCTCTGGAAACACCATATATTTT; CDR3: CASSALGQGPSGNTIYF
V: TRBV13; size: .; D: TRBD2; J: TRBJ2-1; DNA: TGTGCCAGCACGTCGTTAGCGGGGTCTTCCTACAATGAGCAGTTCTTC; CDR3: CASTSLAGSSYNEQFF
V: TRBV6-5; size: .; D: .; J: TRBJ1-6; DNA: TGTGCCAGCAGTCGACCCGGGGGGGCACCCCTCCACTTT; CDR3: CASSRPGGAPLHF
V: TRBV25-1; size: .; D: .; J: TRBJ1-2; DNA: TGTGCCAGCAGCAGCCGGGACATATATGGCTACACCTTC; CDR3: CASSSRDIYGYTF
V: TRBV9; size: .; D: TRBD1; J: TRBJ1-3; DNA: TGTGCCAGCAGCCAACGGGACAGGGTGTCCGGAAACACCATATATTTT; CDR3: CASSQRDRVSGNTIYF
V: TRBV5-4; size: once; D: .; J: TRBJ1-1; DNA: TGTGCCAGCAGCTTGGCCGGCCAGGTGGCGAACACTGAAGCTTTCTTT; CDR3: CASSLAGQVANTEAFF
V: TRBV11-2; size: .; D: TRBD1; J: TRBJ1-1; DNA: TGTGCCAGCAGCTTAGAGGGACAGATCGCTGAAGCTTTCTTT; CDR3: CASSLEGQIAEAFF
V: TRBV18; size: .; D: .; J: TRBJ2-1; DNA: TGTGCCAGCTCACCCCTCCAAGGGGGGGCATACAATGAGCAGTTCTTC; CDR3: CASSPLQGGAYNEQFF
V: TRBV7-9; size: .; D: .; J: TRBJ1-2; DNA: TGTGCCAGCAGCTTAGCGCATGGGGGCCTTACTCGTGGCTACACCTTC; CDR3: CASSLAHGGLTRGYTF
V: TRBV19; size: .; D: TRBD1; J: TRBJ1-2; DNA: TGTGCCAGTAGTGGTCCGGGACAGGGGGCCTATGGCTACACCTTC; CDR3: CASSGPGQGAYGYTF
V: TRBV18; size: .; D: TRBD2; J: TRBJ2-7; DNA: TGTGCCAGCTCACCGTTTAAGGGTAGCGGGAGTGGCGAGCAGTACTTC; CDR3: CASSPFKGSGSGEQYF
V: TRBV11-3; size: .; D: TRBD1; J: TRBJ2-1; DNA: TGTGCCAGCAGCCACAGACAGGGGTATGAGCAGTTCTTC; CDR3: CASSHRQGYEQFF
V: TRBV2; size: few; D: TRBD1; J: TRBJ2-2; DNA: TGTGCCAGCAGTGGGGGACAGGGTTACACCGGGGAGCTGTTTTTT; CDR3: CASSGGQGYTGELFF
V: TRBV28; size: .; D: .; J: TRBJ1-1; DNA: TGTGCCAGCAGTTTATGGCAGACTCCGAACACTGAAGCTTTCTTT; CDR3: CASSLWQTPNTEAFF
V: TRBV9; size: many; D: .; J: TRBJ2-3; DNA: TGTGCCAGCAGCTCTTTCAGGGAAGATACGCAGTATTTT; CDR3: CASSSFREDTQYF
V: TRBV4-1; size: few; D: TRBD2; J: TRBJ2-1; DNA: TGCGCCAGCAGCCAAGGCCCCGGGAGGGGCTACAATGAGCAGTTCTTC; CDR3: CASSQGPGRGYNEQFF
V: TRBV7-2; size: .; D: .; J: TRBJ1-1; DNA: TGTGCCAGCAGCTTGAGGCATGCCTGGGGCCAGGGGAATGAAGCTTTCTTT; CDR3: CASSLRHAWGQGNEAFF
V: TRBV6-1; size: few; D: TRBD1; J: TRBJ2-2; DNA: TGTGCCAGCAATACAGGGGGCGCGGGCGGGGAGCTGTTTTTT; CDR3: CASNTGGAGGELFF
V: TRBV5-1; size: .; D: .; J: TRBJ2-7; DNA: TGCGCCAGCCGCCCCGGGACAAGCATCACCTACGAGCAGTACTTC; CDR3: CASRPGTSITYEQYF
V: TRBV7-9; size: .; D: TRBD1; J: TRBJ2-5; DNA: TGTGCCAGCAGCTTAAATGGACAGGCACAAGAGACCCAGTACTTC; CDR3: CASSLNGQAQETQYF
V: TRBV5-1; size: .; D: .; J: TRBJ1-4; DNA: TGCGCCAGCAGCCGCCGGGGTCCTAATGAAAAACTGTTTTTT; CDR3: CASSRRGPNEKLFF
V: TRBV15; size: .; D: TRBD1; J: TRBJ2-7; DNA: TGCGCCACCAGCAGATTAGGGGGGCAGGGGGCTGGCGAGCAGTACTTC; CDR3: CATSRLGGQGAGEQYF
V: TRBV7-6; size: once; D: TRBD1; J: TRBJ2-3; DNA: TGTGCCAGCAGCCGGGACAGGGTGTGGGAGACAGATACGCAGTATTTT; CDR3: CASSRDRVWETDTQYF
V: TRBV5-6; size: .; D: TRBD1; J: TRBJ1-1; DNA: TGTGCCAGCAGCCCCGGACAGGGGAAGGGTGAAGCTTTCTTT; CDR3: CASSPGQGKGEAFF
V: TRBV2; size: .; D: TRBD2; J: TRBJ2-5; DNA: TGTGCCAGCAGGGGGACTAGTCGGGAGACCCAGTACTTC; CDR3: CASRGTSRETQYF
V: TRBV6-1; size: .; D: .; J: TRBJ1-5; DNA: TGTGCCAGCAGTGAGAGAAAGATGGAGCCCCAGCATTTT; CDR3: CASSERKMEPQHF
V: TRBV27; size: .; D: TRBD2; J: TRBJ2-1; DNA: TGTGCCAGCAGCCCAGCAATCAGGCTAGCGGTTGAGAATGAGCAGTTCTTC; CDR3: CASSPAIRLAVENEQFF
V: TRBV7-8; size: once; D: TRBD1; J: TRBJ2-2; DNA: TGTGCCAGCAGTATTGGGACAGCGAACACCGGGGAGCTGTTTTTT; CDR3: CASSIGTANTGELFF
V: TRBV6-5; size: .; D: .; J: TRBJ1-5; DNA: TGTGCCAGCAGCCACGGGGGAGGGGGGAATCAGCCCCAGCATTTT; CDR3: CASSHGGGGNQPQHF
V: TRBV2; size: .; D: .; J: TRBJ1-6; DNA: TGTGCCAGCAGTGAACGGGAGGGGCAGGGTTCACCCCTCCACTTT; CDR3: CASSEREGQGSPLHF
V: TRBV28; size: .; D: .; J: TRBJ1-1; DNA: TGTGCCAGCAGCCCTACCTCGGGTGAAGCTTTCTTT; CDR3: CASSPTSGEAFF
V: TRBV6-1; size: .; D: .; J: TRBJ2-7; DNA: TGTGCCAGCAGTGCCGGGCAGGGCGCATACGAGCAGTACTTC; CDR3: CASSAGQGAYEQYF
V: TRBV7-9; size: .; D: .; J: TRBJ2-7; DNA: TGTGCCAGCAGCTTAATATCGGCGGGCGAGCAGTACTTC; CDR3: CASSLISAGEQYF
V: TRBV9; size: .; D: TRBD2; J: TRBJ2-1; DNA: TGTGCCAGCAGCGTACTAGCGGACCCCTACAATGAGCAGTTCTTC; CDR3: CASSVLADPYNEQFF
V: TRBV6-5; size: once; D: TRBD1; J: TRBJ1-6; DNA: TGTGCCAGCCAACAGGGGAATAATTCACCCCTCCACTTT; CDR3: CASQQGNNSPLHF
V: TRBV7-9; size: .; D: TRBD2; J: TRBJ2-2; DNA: TGTGCCAGCAGCTTAAAAATTAGCGGGGGCCCAAAGAACACCGGGGAGCTGTTTTTT; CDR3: CASSLKISGGPKNTGELFF
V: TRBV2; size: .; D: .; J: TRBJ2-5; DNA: TGTGCCAGCACCCCGGGGGTAGAGACCCAGTACTTC; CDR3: CASTPGVETQYF
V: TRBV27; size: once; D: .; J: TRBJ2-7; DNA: TGTGCCAGCAGTTTAAGAGCGGGCGCCTCCTACGAGCAGTACTTC; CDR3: CASSLRAGASYEQYF
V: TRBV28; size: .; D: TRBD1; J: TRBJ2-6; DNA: TGTGCCAGCCACCCCGGACAGGGGGCGGTCGGGGCCAACGTCCTGACTTTC; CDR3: CASHPGQGAVGANVLTF
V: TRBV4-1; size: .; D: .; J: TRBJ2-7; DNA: TGCGCCAGCAGCCAGAGCCAGGGTTACGAGCAGTACTTC; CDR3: CASSQSQGYEQYF
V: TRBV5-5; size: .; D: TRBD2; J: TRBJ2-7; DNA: TGTGCCAGCAGCTTGGCGGCTAGCGGACGCTACGAGCAGTACTTC; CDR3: CASSLAASGRYEQYF
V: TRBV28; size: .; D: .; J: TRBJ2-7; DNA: TGTGCCAGCAGGCCACACCCCGACATTTCCTACGAGCAGTACTTC; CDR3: CASRPHPDISYEQYF
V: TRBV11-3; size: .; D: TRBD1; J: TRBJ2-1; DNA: TGTGCCAGCAGCCATACAGGGGGCGCCGTGAATGAGCAGTTCTTC; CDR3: CASSHTGGAVNEQFF